This T cell receptor beta chain was identified during a study of T-cell reconstitution after alpha-beta-depleted transplantation in children. Per germline, CDR1 KGHSH and CDR2 LQKENI. This CDR3 is 16 amino acids long. V dropped 0 bases and J dropped 3; count of bases not matched to a gene: 5. This sample's TCRbeta library carried unique molecular identifier barcodes. One entry per CDR3 protein results from TCRdb running MiXCR on the PCR reads. The sample contains around 530,000 distinct CDR3 sequences, around a third of which appear only once. Sequencing was performed on PBMCs from the stem cell graft donor, taken from the stem cell graft. J is TRBJ2-4 and V is TRBV18; the match to TRBD2 covers 7 bases. This sequence was found in a human donor who donated a stem cell graft to a child with aplastic anemia. CDR3 sequence (DNA): TGTGCCAGCTCACCACCGAGGGGAGGGAACAAAAACATTCAGTACTTC. Translated: CASSPPRGGNKNIQYF.